Reported below is one T cell receptor beta chain. The antigen remains undetermined. This record belongs to a study of cytomegalovirus exposure and HLA in healthy donors. Study details: Of about 400 genotyped donors, more than 75% clustered with self-reported Caucasian donors.

PCR employed 60 Vbeta and 13 Jbeta primers. Only in-frame clones appear in the TCRdb table, and some are missing; sequencing was by immunoSEQ multiplex PCR. The sample lists about 150,000 clones; nearly 80% were seen once. Study outcomes and limitations: In an earlier analysis, most TCR beta V segments were productive about 87% or about 30% of the time. In vitro assays verified that three CMV-associated chains recognized CMV antigens specifically.

In germline, CDR1 is SGHTS, CDR2 YDEGEE. The CDR3 totals 16 residues. Trimming shortened V by 3 bases and J by 1 base, and 14 bases separated the two germline ends. The rearrangement joins TRBV5-8 to TRBJ1-5; tentatively, D is TRBD1 (6 bases). The sequence was collected from a male donor in good health and CMV-seronegative. Sequenced sample: PBMCs. The CDR3 loop is CASSSGAGVSNQPQHF. Here the CDR3 DNA reads TGTGCCAGCAGCTCCGGAGCAGGGGTGAGCAATCAGCCCCAGCATTTT.